This TCR beta chain appears in the sequencing data of a study of OX40 agonist ivuxolimab in advanced cancers. Whole-study context: Three dose-escalation patients had partial responses: one with hepatocellular carcinoma and two with cutaneous melanoma.

TCRdb's copy holds only in-frame clones and misses some; the assay was immunoSEQ multiplex PCR. Among just under 95,000 clones listed, around 87% were seen once. The CDR3 consists of 19 residues. The trim removed 0 bases at V and 1 base at J, leaving 8 bases unmatched. CDR1 is SGHRS, CDR2 YFSETQ, per germline. This specimen was CD4+ or CD8+ T cells sorted from blood, taken in a trial of the OX40 agonist ivuxolimab. The chain employs TRBV5-1 and TRBJ2-3; 13 positions agree with TRBD2. The sequence derives from an adult with an advanced solid tumor such as melanoma, head and neck, liver or kidney cancer. Here the CDR3 DNA reads TGCGCCAGCAGCTTGGGGACTAGCGGGGGCGTCCTTCGCACAGATACGCAGTATTTT. Amino acids: CASSLGTSGGVLRTDTQYF.